Sequencing of this T cell receptor beta chain was carried out in a study of vaccination and CD4 T cells after COVID-19. In regard to this clonotype: Its antigen is unidentified.

The CDR3 runs 15 residues. Per the germline V gene, CDR1 is SGHTA and CDR2 is FQGNSA. V gave up 0 bases and J gave up 5 bases; unmatched junction bases: 3. Cultured CD4+ T-cell DNA underwent Oncomine TCR Beta short-read sequencing. TCRdb recomputed calls from the PCR reads with MiXCR, one row per CDR3 protein. The sample lists about 20,000 distinct CDR3 sequences, 45% to 50% occurring once. Stated treatment: roughly ten-day PBMC culture with coronavirus spike peptide pools or control peptides (ViraFEST assay). TCRs were sequenced by ViraFEST after antigen-specific T cells had been expanded with peptide pools.

The chain has TRBV7-2 and TRBJ2-7; 11 nucleotides align to TRBD2. The sample was CD4+ T cells from blood, cultured in vitro, taken before SARS-CoV-2 vaccination. This TCR was recovered from a human donor who had recovered from COVID-19. The CDR3 nucleotides are TGTGCCAGCAGCTTAGCGCTAGCGGGAGGCCACGAGCAGTACTTC. Translating gives CASSLALAGGHEQYF.